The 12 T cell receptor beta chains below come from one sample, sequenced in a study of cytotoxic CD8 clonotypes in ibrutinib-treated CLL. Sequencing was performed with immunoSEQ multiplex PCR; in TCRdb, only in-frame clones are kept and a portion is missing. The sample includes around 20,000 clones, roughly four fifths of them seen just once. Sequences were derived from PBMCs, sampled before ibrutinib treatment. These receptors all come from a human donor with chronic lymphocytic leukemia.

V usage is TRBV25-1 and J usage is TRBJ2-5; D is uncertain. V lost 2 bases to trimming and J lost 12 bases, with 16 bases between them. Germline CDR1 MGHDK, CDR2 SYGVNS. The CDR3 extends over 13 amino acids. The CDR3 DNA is TGTGCCAGCAGTGAAAGGGTGTCCCCGGTTAAGTACTTC. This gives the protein CASSERVSPVKYF.

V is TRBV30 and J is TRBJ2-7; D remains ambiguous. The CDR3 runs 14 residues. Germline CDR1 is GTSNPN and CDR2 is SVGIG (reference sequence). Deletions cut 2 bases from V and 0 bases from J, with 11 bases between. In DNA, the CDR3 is TGTGCCTGGAGTCCCGCCCTGAACTCCTACGAGCAGTACTTC. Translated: CAWSPALNSYEQYF. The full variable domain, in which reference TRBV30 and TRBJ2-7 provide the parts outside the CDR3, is SQTIHQWPATLVQPVGSPLSLECTVEGTSNPNLYWYRQAAGRGLQLLFYSVGIGQISSEVPQNLSASRPQDRQFILSSKKLLLSDSGFYLCAWSPALNSYEQYFGPGTRLTVT.

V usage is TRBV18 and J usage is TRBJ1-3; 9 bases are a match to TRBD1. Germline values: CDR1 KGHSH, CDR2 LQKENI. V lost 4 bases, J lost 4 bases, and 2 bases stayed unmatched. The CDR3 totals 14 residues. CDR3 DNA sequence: TGTGCCAGCTCACAGGGACAGGGCGGAAACACCATATATTTT. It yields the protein CASSQGQGGNTIYF.

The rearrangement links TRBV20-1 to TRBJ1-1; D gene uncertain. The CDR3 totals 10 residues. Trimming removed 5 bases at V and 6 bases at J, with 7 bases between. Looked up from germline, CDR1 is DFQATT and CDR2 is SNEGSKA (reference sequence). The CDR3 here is CSAAFAEAFF. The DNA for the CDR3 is TGCAGTGCTGCGTTCGCTGAAGCTTTCTTT.

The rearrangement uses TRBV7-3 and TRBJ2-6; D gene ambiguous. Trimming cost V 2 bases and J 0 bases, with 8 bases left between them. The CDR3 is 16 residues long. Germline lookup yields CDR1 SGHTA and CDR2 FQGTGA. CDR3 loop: CASSLGRTSGANVLTF. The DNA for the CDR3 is TGTGCCAGCAGCTTAGGGCGGACCTCTGGGGCCAACGTCCTGACTTTC.

CDR3 DNA sequence: TGTGCCAGCAGTCTTCGGGACAAGAATTACGAGCAGTACTTC. This gives the protein CASSLRDKNYEQYF. The chain uses TRBV6-6 and TRBJ2-7, with D perhaps TRBD1 (6 bases). The CDR3 extends over 14 amino acids. Trimming pared 5 bases from V and 4 bases from J, leaving 15 bases between. The germline V gene has CDR1 MNHNY and CDR2 SVGAGI (reference sequence).

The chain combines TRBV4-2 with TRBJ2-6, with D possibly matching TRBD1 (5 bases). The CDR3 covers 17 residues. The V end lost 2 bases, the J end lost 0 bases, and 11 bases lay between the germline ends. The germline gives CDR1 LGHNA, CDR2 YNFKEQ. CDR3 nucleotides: TGTGCCAGCAGCCAAAAAACAGGTCTCTCTGGGGCCAACGTCCTGACTTTC. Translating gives CASSQKTGLSGANVLTF.

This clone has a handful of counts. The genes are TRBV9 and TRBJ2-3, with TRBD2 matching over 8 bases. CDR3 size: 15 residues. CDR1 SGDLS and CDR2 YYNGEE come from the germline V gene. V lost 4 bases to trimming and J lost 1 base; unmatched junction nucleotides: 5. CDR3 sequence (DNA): TGTGCCAGCAGCCGTACAGCGGGAGGCACAGATACGCAGTATTTT. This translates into CASSRTAGGTDTQYF. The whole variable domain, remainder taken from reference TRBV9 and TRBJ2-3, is DSGVTQTPKHLITATGQRVTLRCSPRSGDLSVYWYQQSLDQGLQFLIQYYNGEERAKGNILERFSAQQFPDLHSELNLSSLELGDSALYFCASSRTAGGTDTQYFGPGTRLTVL.

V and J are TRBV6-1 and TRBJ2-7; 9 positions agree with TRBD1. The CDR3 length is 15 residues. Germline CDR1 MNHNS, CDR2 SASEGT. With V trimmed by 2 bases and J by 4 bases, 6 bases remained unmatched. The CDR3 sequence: CASSERQGELYEQYF. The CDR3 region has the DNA TGTGCCAGCAGTGAAAGACAGGGGGAGTTATACGAGCAGTACTTC.

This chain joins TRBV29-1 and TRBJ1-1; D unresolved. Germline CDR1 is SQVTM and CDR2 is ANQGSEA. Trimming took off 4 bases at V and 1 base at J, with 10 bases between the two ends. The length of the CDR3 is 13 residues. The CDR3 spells CSVGEKANTEAFF. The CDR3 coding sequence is TGCAGCGTTGGGGAAAAGGCGAACACTGAAGCTTTCTTT.

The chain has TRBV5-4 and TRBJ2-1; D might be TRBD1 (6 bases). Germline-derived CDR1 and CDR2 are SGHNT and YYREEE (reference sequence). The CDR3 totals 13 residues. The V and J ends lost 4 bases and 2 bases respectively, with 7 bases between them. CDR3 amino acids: CASSPGAYNEQFF. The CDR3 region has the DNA TGTGCCAGCAGCCCAGGGGCCTACAATGAGCAGTTCTTC. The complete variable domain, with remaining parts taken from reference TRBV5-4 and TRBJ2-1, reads ETGVTQSPTHLIKTRGQQVTLRCSSQSGHNTVSWYQQALGQGPQFIFQYYREEENGRGNFPPRFSGLQFPNYSSELNVNALELDDSALYLCASSPGAYNEQFFGPGTRLTVL.

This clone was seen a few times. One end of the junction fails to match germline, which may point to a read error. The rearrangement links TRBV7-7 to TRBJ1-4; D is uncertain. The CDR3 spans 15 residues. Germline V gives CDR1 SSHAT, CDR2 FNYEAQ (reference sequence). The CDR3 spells CASSPGGRKEEKLFF. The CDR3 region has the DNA TGTGCTAGCAGCCCCGGAGGAAGGAAGGAGGAAAAACTGTTTTTT. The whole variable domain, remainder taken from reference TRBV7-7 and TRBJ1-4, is GAGVSQSPRYKVTKRGQDVTLRCDPISSHATLYWYQQALGQGPEFLTYFNYEAQPDKSGLPSDRFSAERPEGSISTLTIQRTEQRDSAMYRCASSPGGRKEEKLFFGSGTQLSVL.